This T cell receptor beta chain was profiled in a study of early T cells in non-severe SARS-CoV-2 infection. Study context: Sequencing used unsorted whole-blood bulk RNA, so chains lack pairing. Study observations and caveats: VDJdb matching, biased toward anti-spike CD8 responses, missed private and CD4 specificities.

As concerns this clonotype: Its antigen is currently unknown.

J was trimmed by 4 bases and V by 6 bases; bases with no gene match: 7. Germline CDR1 is SNHLY and CDR2 is FYNNEI. This CDR3 is built from 14 residues. The library protocol tagged individual cDNA molecules with unique molecular identifiers. Using its own MiXCR run on the 5' RACE reads, TCRdb lists one record per CDR3 protein. In the table there are 65,000 to 70,000 distinct CDR3 sequences, approximately 10% of which are singletons. This receptor was obtained from an adult who was a healthcare worker with PCR-confirmed SARS-CoV-2 infection or an uninfected control (not recorded which). Sequencing was carried out using whole blood. J is TRBJ1-2 and V is TRBV2; 8 bases match TRBD1. CDR3 sequence reads: CASRAQGGPYGYTF. DNA of the CDR3: TGTGCCAGCAGAGCACAGGGGGGACCCTATGGCTACACCTTC.